This passage covers 7 T cell receptor beta chains from one sample sequenced in a study of blood T cell repertoires in COVID-19. The repertoire was sequenced with immunoSEQ multiplex PCR; TCRdb's copy has only in-frame clones and lacks some. The sample has roughly 400,000 clones; 80% to 90% are singletons. The sample comprised peripheral blood. These receptors came from a woman aged 60-75 years with COVID-19, enrolled during active disease.

This clone was detected a few times. The CDR3 bases are TGCGCCAGCAGCCAAGTTACCCCGGGACAGGTTAACTATGGCTACACCTTC. It translates to CASSQVTPGQVNYGYTF. V usage is TRBV4-1 and J usage is TRBJ1-2; 8 nucleotides match TRBD1. The ends lost 1 base at V and 1 base at J; junction bases unmatched: 8. This CDR3 contains 17 residues. CDR1 and CDR2 (germline): MGHRA, YSYEKL.

The rearrangement links TRBV27 to TRBJ1-2; D is uncertain. The V and J ends lost 5 bases and 7 bases respectively, with 14 bases between them. The CDR3 sequence is 13 residues long. Per the germline V gene, CDR1 is MNHEY and CDR2 is SMNVEV (reference sequence). DNA for the CDR3: TGTGCCAGCAGTCCCCCGGGCGGGAGTGGCTACACCTTC. Protein: CASSPPGGSGYTF.

The chain is built from TRBV18 and TRBJ2-5; D perhaps matches TRBD2 (5 bases). The germline V gene has CDR1 KGHSH and CDR2 LQKENI. This CDR3 has 13 residues. Trimming removed 5 bases at V and 4 bases at J, with 11 bases between. The CDR3 region is CASSSGLAETQYF. In DNA form, the CDR3 reads TGTGCCAGCTCATCTGGGCTAGCAGAGACCCAGTACTTC.

For the CDR3, the DNA is TGTGCCAGCAGAAAGTTCAGGGGTCCGAATTCACCCCTCCACTTT. Translation gives CASRKFRGPNSPLHF. The chain has TRBV7-9 and TRBJ1-6; TRBD1 is a possible D gene (6 bases). The CDR3 is 15 residues long. Trimming pared 6 bases from V and 7 bases from J, leaving 16 bases between. Germline V gene sequence: CDR1 SEHNR, CDR2 FQNEAQ (reference sequence).

With respect to this clone: This sample also contains other DNA sequences that code for the same CDR3. V is TRBV3-1 (or the pseudogene TRBV3-2) and J is TRBJ2-5; 10 bases are shared with TRBD1. Germline V CDR1 and CDR2: LGHDT, YNNKEL (reference sequence). The CDR3 has 14 amino acids. With 4 bases clipped from V and 5 bases from J, the junction kept 4 bases outside the gene matches. Written as DNA, the CDR3 is TGTGCCAGCAGCCGACAGGGGGCAAGGGAGACCCAGTACTTC. This translates into CASSRQGARETQYF.

The chain joins TRBV10-1 to TRBJ2-7, with 13 bases matching TRBD2. Germline V gives CDR1 WNHNN, CDR2 SYGVQD (reference sequence). The ends lost 3 bases at V and 3 bases at J; junction bases unmatched: 2. This CDR3 has 15 amino acids. CDR3 amino acids: CASSDWTSGGYEQYF. The DNA of the CDR3 is TGCGCCAGCAGTGACTGGACTAGCGGGGGCTACGAGCAGTACTTC.

The gene calls are TRBV2 and TRBJ1-3; unclear D gene. Germline CDR1 reads SNHLY; CDR2 reads FYNNEI. V lost 2 bases, J lost 0 bases, and 17 bases lay in between. The CDR3 spans 18 residues. In nucleotides, the CDR3 is TGTGCCAGCAGTGAAAGAGGAATCCGGGTCCTCTCTGGAAACACCATATATTTT. Protein: CASSERGIRVLSGNTIYF.